Listed below are T cell receptor beta chains from one sample, sequenced in a study of STAT5B mutations in CD4+ large granular lymphocyte leukemia. Here immunoSEQ multiplex PCR was the method, and the copy in TCRdb shows in-frame clones only, minus some. This table holds some 30,000 clones, roughly 76% found once. The material sequenced was CD4+ T cells from blood buffy coats. The receptors stem from a human donor in good health. The CDR3 runs from the conserved cysteine through the conserved F or W. A D gene is named only where the DNA matches it firmly. Clone sizes are given selectively: once, few, many, or a class where the clone is expanded.

d_call clone_size j_call cdr3_length v_call cdr3_aa cdr3_nt
TRBD1 NA TRBJ2-1 16 TRBV5-1 CASSVDRTGPYNEQFF TGCGCCAGCAGCGTGGACCGGACAGGGCCCTACAATGAGCAGTTCTTC
TRBD2 NA TRBJ2-7 17 TRBV19 CASSARKGLAGTGEQYF TGTGCCAGTAGTGCCCGAAAGGGACTAGCGGGAACAGGCGAGCAGTACTTC
TRBD2 NA TRBJ2-3 14 TRBV6-5 CASGGGSGADTQYF TGTGCCAGCGGTGGCGGGAGTGGGGCAGATACGCAGTATTTT
NA NA TRBJ1-4 15 TRBV30 CAWSVQQGSYEKLFF TGTGCCTGGAGTGTACAACAGGGCTCATATGAAAAACTGTTTTTT
NA NA TRBJ2-6 13 TRBV4-3 CASRRAGANVLTF TGCGCCAGCAGGAGAGCGGGGGCCAACGTCCTGACTTTC
TRBD2 NA TRBJ2-5 18 TRBV18 CASSPRLAGGVLQETQYF TGTGCCAGCTCACCACGGCTAGCGGGAGGGGTCCTCCAAGAGACCCAGTACTTC
NA once TRBJ2-1 13 TRBV6-4 CASSEVSGTAEFF TGTGCCAGCAGTGAGGTCTCCGGGACGGCCGAGTTCTTC
NA NA TRBJ2-2 15 TRBV6-4 CASSDSGRDTGELFF TGTGCCAGCAGTGACTCCGGGCGGGACACCGGGGAGCTGTTTTTT
NA NA TRBJ2-1 14 TRBV15 CATSRGRGRNEQFF TGTGCCACCAGCAGAGGGCGGGGGCGGAATGAGCAGTTCTTC
NA NA TRBJ1-4 13 TRBV18 CASSQQGLDKLFF TGTGCCAGCTCACAGCAGGGGTTGGATAAACTGTTTTTT
TRBD1 NA TRBJ1-2 15 TRBV10-3 CAISRDRERSYGYTF TGTGCCATCAGTCGGGACAGGGAACGGTCGTATGGCTACACCTTC
NA NA TRBJ1-2 13 TRBV15 CATSRDGSRGYTF TGTGCCACCAGCAGAGACGGGTCCCGTGGCTACACCTTC
NA NA TRBJ1-1 13 TRBV29-1 CSVGSKGNTEAFF TGCAGCGTTGGATCGAAAGGGAACACTGAAGCTTTCTTT
TRBD1 NA TRBJ2-7 17 TRBV9 CASSLRRGTGSIYEQYF TGTGCCAGCAGCCTCCGGCGTGGGACAGGGTCAATTTACGAGCAGTACTTC
TRBD1 few TRBJ2-1 15 TRBV5-6 CASSGGTGAYNEQFF TGTGCCAGCAGCGGGGGGACAGGAGCCTACAATGAGCAGTTCTTC
NA NA TRBJ2-7 12 TRBV18 CASSPTSYEQYF TGTGCCAGCTCACCTACGTCGTACGAGCAGTACTTC
NA NA TRBJ1-1 14 TRBV7-8 CASSYVPRGSEAFF TGTGCCAGCAGCTATGTTCCCCGAGGAAGTGAAGCTTTCTTT
TRBD1 NA TRBJ2-7 14 TRBV10-3 CAISPGTGTYEQYF TGTGCCATCAGTCCCGGGACAGGGACCTACGAGCAGTACTTC
NA NA TRBJ1-2 15 TRBV11-2 CASSSPGGLEYGYTF TGTGCCAGCAGCTCGCCCGGGGGGCTTGAGTATGGCTACACCTTC
NA NA TRBJ2-7 14 TRBV14 CASSQARGSYEQYF TGTGCCAGCAGCCAAGCACGAGGGTCCTACGAGCAGTACTTC
NA NA TRBJ2-7 14 TRBV7-8 CASSRLAGPLEQYF TGTGCCAGCAGCCGGTTGGCAGGGCCTTTGGAGCAGTACTTC
NA NA TRBJ2-7 12 TRBV18 CASSPPGYEQYF TGTGCCAGCTCCCCCCCGGGCTACGAGCAGTACTTC
TRBD2 NA TRBJ2-3 14 TRBV28 CASSLGGTTYTQYF TGTGCCAGCAGTTTAGGAGGGACTACCTATACGCAGTATTTT
TRBD1 NA TRBJ1-1 16 TRBV28 CASTSGQGVEDTEAFF TGTGCCAGCACCTCCGGGCAGGGGGTGGAAGACACTGAAGCTTTCTTT
TRBD1 NA TRBJ2-5 16 TRBV19 CASSILHGTVQETQYF TGTGCCAGTAGTATCCTACACGGGACAGTCCAAGAGACCCAGTACTTC
TRBD2 NA TRBJ2-2 18 TRBV10-2 CASRGTSGLFANTGELFF TGCGCCAGCAGGGGGACTAGCGGCTTGTTCGCGAACACCGGGGAGCTGTTTTTT
NA NA TRBJ1-5 13 TRBV7-9 CASSPRQDQPQHF TGTGCCAGCAGCCCCAGACAGGATCAGCCCCAGCATTTT
NA few TRBJ2-7 14 TRBV28 CASSFAYRSYEQYF TGTGCCAGCAGTTTCGCCTACCGCTCCTACGAGCAGTACTTC
TRBD2 NA TRBJ2-5 15 TRBV9 CASSVGWASGETQYF TGTGCCAGCAGCGTAGGGTGGGCTAGCGGGGAGACCCAGTACTTC
NA NA TRBJ1-1 15 TRBV19 CASSPISGGIAEAFF TGTGCCAGTAGCCCGATCAGTGGGGGGATCGCTGAAGCTTTCTTT
TRBD2 NA TRBJ2-7 14 TRBV6-1 CATLRTSGSYEQYF TGTGCCACCCTAAGGACTAGCGGGAGCTACGAGCAGTACTTC
NA NA TRBJ2-3 15 TRBV5-1 CASSLVGPHTDTQYF TGCGCCAGCAGCTTGGTAGGCCCCCACACAGATACGCAGTATTTT
NA NA TRBJ2-7 14 TRBV18 CASSPRQGTYEQYF TGTGCCAGCTCACCACGGCAGGGGACCTACGAGCAGTACTTC
NA NA TRBJ1-1 14 TRBV10-3 CAISEGQLNTEAFF TGTGCCATCAGTGAGGGACAGTTGAACACTGAAGCTTTCTTT
NA NA TRBJ1-3 19 TRBV14 CASSQVQEGGRLTGNTIYF TGTGCCAGCAGCCAAGTTCAGGAAGGGGGAAGGTTGACTGGAAACACCATATATTTT
TRBD2 NA TRBJ2-7 14 TRBV15 CATSFRTSGDEQYF TGTGCCACCAGCTTTCGGACTAGCGGGGACGAGCAGTACTTC
TRBD2 NA TRBJ2-7 17 TRBV11-2 CASRGGLTGLDKYEQYF TGTGCCAGCAGGGGAGGGTTAACGGGACTCGACAAGTACGAGCAGTACTTC
NA NA TRBJ2-5 14 TRBV5-4 CASSATGLGETQYF TGTGCCAGCAGCGCAACAGGGTTGGGGGAGACCCAGTACTTC
NA NA TRBJ2-7 11 TRBV25-1 CASSVTREQYF TGTGCCAGCAGTGTTACTCGTGAGCAGTACTTC
TRBD1 few TRBJ1-4 15 TRBV25-1 CASSEQGAVSEKLFF TGTGCCAGCAGTGAACAGGGGGCGGTTAGTGAAAAACTGTTTTTT
TRBD2 NA TRBJ2-1 15 TRBV7-7 CASSPGTSSLNEQFF TGTGCCAGCAGCCCCGGGACTAGCAGCCTCAATGAGCAGTTCTTC
NA few TRBJ2-2 14 TRBV6-5 CASGFRASTGELFF TGTGCCAGCGGTTTCAGGGCGAGCACCGGGGAGCTGTTTTTT
NA NA TRBJ1-1 14 TRBV4-3 CASSQENMNTEAFF TGCGCCAGCAGCCAAGAAAACATGAACACTGAAGCTTTCTTT
NA NA TRBJ2-3 16 TRBV11-2 CASSLAGGTSTDTQYF TGTGCCAGCAGCTTAGCGGGCGGAACTAGCACAGATACGCAGTATTTT
NA few TRBJ2-2 14 TRBV19 CASSRQGTTGELFF TGTGCCAGTAGTAGGCAGGGGACTACCGGGGAGCTGTTTTTT
NA NA TRBJ1-1 14 TRBV18 CASSPRGMNTEAFF TGTGCCAGCTCACCCAGGGGTATGAACACTGAAGCTTTCTTT
NA few TRBJ1-5 15 TRBV10-3 CAISDGDMMGQPQHF TGTGCCATCAGTGATGGGGACATGATGGGGCAGCCCCAGCATTTT
NA NA TRBJ2-6 17 TRBV30 CAWVGYGVSSGANVLTF TGTGCCTGGGTGGGGTACGGTGTCAGCTCTGGGGCCAACGTCCTGACTTTC
TRBD2 NA TRBJ2-5 15 TRBV11-2 CASSLNSGKQETQYF TGTGCCAGCAGCTTAAATAGCGGGAAGCAAGAGACCCAGTACTTC
TRBD1 few TRBJ1-5 14 TRBV2 CASSADRGPKPQHF TGTGCCAGCAGTGCTGACAGGGGTCCTAAGCCCCAGCATTTT
TRBD2 NA TRBJ2-3 14 TRBV6-1 CASTTGGDTDTQYF TGTGCCAGCACGACGGGAGGGGACACAGATACGCAGTATTTT